This entry lists 5 T cell receptor beta chains sequenced from one sample in a study of T cell repertoires in cytomegalovirus infection. No cognate antigen is known for these TCRs. Using its own MiXCR run on the reads, TCRdb lists one record per CDR3 protein. The data show 900,000 to 950,000 distinct CDR3 sequences, about a third seen once. The sample was cultured CD8+ T cells from PBMCs, taken from culture after CMV antigen stimulation. These TCRs come from a human donor in good health (CMV status not recorded). Some clones in this sample may be carry-over from other donors' samples.

The chain is built from TRBV5-4 and TRBJ2-7, with D perhaps TRBD1 or TRBD2 (5 bases each). This CDR3 spans 14 amino acids. Per the germline V gene, CDR1 is SGHNT and CDR2 is YYREEE (reference sequence). Trimming removed 0 bases from V and 4 bases from J, with 11 bases in between. In nucleotides, the CDR3 is TGTGCCAGCAGCTTGGAAAGAGGGGATTACGAGCAGTACTTC. It yields the protein CASSLERGDYEQYF.

The V and J genes are TRBV6-2 or TRBV6-3 and TRBJ2-1; D ambiguous. The CDR3 is made up of 13 amino acids. Germline lookup yields CDR1 MNHEY and CDR2 SVGEGT. Trimming pared 2 bases from V and 4 bases from J, leaving 6 bases between. The CDR3 nucleotides read TGTGCCAGCAGTTACCTGCAGTACAATGAGCAGTTCTTC. Protein: CASSYLQYNEQFF.

This clonotype has more than one count but fewer than ten. J is TRBJ2-7 and V is TRBV29-1; D unclear. Germline lookup yields CDR1 SQVTM and CDR2 ANQGSEA. The ends were cut back, 3 bases at V and 3 bases at J, with 15 bases in the middle. The CDR3 runs 14 residues. The CDR3 sequence is CSVEDTGSYYEQYF. In DNA, the CDR3 is TGCAGCGTTGAGGATACCGGGTCCTACTACGAGCAGTACTTC.

The CDR3 sequence is CASSPFTLAGQGKDEQYF. The CDR3 region has the DNA TGCGCCAGCAGCCCCTTCACCCTCGCCGGACAGGGTAAGGACGAGCAGTACTTC. The genes are TRBV4-1 and TRBJ2-7, with 8 bases identical to TRBD1. V was pared by 4 bases and J by 5 bases, with 19 bases of the junction left unmatched. CDR3 length equals 18 residues. Germline assignment: CDR1 MGHRA and CDR2 YSYEKL.

The V and J genes are TRBV27 and TRBJ1-5, with D possibly being TRBD1 (6 bases). V was clipped by 3 bases and J by 4 bases, with 19 bases between them. The germline CDR1 and CDR2 sequences are MNHEY and SMNVEV (reference sequence). The CDR3 covers 17 residues. CDR3 sequence reads: CASSFRWGARENQPQHF. CDR3 sequence (DNA): TGTGCCAGCAGTTTTCGGTGGGGGGCGCGGGAAAATCAGCCCCAGCATTTT.